The 25 T cell receptor beta chains presented below share a single source sample, sequenced in a study of shared clonotypes between healthy human individuals. Generated by immunoSEQ multiplex PCR, the TCRdb table keeps only in-frame clones and is missing some. This sample has about 500,000 clones, with 70% to 80% found just once. Input material: PBMCs. These receptors were obtained from a woman between 35 and 50 years old in good health. Some clones in this sample may be carry-over from other donors' samples.

Concerning this clone itself: This is likely an artifact of a read error, given a far larger clone one base away. The chain is built from TRBV19 and TRBJ2-7; the match to TRBD1 covers 8 bases. The CDR3 loop spans 11 amino acids. Germline V gene sequence: CDR1 LNHDA, CDR2 SQIVND (reference sequence). The CDR3 spells CDSGQGYEQYF. CDR3 in DNA: TGTGACAGTGGACAGGGTTACGAGCAGTACTTC.

The rearrangement joins TRBV9 to TRBJ2-3; TRBD2 might be the D (6 bases). The germline CDR1 and CDR2 sequences are SGDLS and YYNGEE. V lost 0 bases and J lost 2, with 10 bases in between. CDR3 length equals 15 residues. The CDR3 DNA follows: TGTGCCAGCAGCGTAGGGTTAGCGGACACAGATACGCAGTATTTT. Residues: CASSVGLADTDTQYF.

In this sample, this clone turned up a few times. The chain couples TRBV5-1 to TRBJ2-5; 9 nucleotides agree with TRBD1. The germline gives CDR1 SGHRS, CDR2 YFSETQ. The CDR3 sequence is 16 residues long. V shed 4 bases and J 9 bases; nucleotides not matched to a gene: 16. CDR3 coding DNA: TGCGCCAGCAGCGACCTACAGGGGGCGGGTGGGCCCTCCCAGTACTTC. Protein sequence: CASSDLQGAGGPSQYF.

V usage is TRBV30 and J usage is TRBJ2-7; D is undetermined. Trimming left V 1 base short and J 1 base short, with 5 bases between. CDR3 length equals 12 residues. Germline CDR1 reads GTSNPN; CDR2 reads SVGIG (reference sequence). The CDR3 is CAWSEKSYEQYF. The CDR3 bases are TGTGCCTGGAGTGAGAAGTCCTACGAGCAGTACTTC. Based on the CDR3 plus reference TRBV30 and TRBJ2-7, the full variable domain is SQTIHQWPATLVQPVGSPLSLECTVEGTSNPNLYWYRQAAGRGLQLLFYSVGIGQISSEVPQNLSASRPQDRQFILSSKKLLLSDSGFYLCAWSEKSYEQYFGPGTRLTVT.

This clone was observed a few times. V and J are TRBV6-6 and TRBJ2-7, with 11 bases identical to TRBD1. The ends lost 2 bases at V and 6 bases at J; junction bases unmatched: 3. The germline V gene has CDR1 MNHNY and CDR2 SVGAGI (reference sequence). The CDR3 runs 14 residues. CDR3 in amino acids: CASSYRGQGGEQYF. CDR3 DNA sequence: TGTGCCAGCAGTTACAGGGGACAGGGGGGCGAGCAGTACTTC.

This rearrangement joins TRBV19 to TRBJ2-1, with TRBD2 matching over 10 bases. The V and J ends lost 1 base and 7 bases, in that order; junction bases with no gene match: 4. This CDR3 has 15 amino acids. CDR1 LNHDA and CDR2 SQIVND come from the germline V gene (reference sequence). The CDR3 DNA reads TGTGCCAGTAGTATAGGGGGACTAGCGCGTAATGAGCAGTTCTTC. It specifies CASSIGGLARNEQFF.

The chain has TRBV28 and TRBJ2-5; 9 bases line up with TRBD1. TRBJ2-7 explains the end of the DNA better; the J call may be wrong. Germline V CDR1 and CDR2: MDHEN, SYDVKM. This CDR3 is built from 17 residues. CDR3 sequence (DNA): TGTGCCAGCAGTTACGACCAAGGGACAGGGTGGGACTACGAGCAGTACTTC. Translation: CASSYDQGTGWDYEQYF.

The V call is TRBV7-2, the J call TRBJ1-1; D is perhaps TRBD1 (5 bases). The CDR3 length is 15 residues. Deletions cut 3 bases from V and 1 base from J, with 12 bases between. Germline V lookup: CDR1 SGHTA, CDR2 FQGNSA. The CDR3 is CASSFGGDTNTEAFF. CDR3 coding DNA: TGTGCCAGCAGCTTCGGGGGAGATACGAACACTGAAGCTTTCTTT.

CDR3 nucleotide sequence: TGTGCCTGGAGGCGCCGGGACGTAAACACCGGGGAGCTGTTTTTT. Translating gives CAWRRRDVNTGELFF. The rearrangement joins TRBV30 to TRBJ2-2; D tentatively fits TRBD1 or TRBD2 (5 bases each). This CDR3 has 15 residues. CDR1 is GTSNPN and CDR2 is SVGIG in the germline V gene (reference sequence). V lost 3 bases and J lost 2, with 13 bases in between.

This CDR3 is CASSLWGNYGYTF. CDR3 DNA sequence: TGTGCCAGCAGCTTATGGGGCAACTATGGCTACACCTTC. The chain links TRBV5-6 to TRBJ1-2, with a possible D match to TRBD1 (5 bases). The germline V gene encodes CDR1 SGHDT and CDR2 YYEEEE. The V gene lost 2 bases and the J gene lost 2 bases, with 7 bases spanning the gap. The CDR3 runs to 13 residues.

The rearrangement joins TRBV29-1 to TRBJ1-2; maybe TRBD1 (6 bases). V gave up 1 base and J gave up 6 bases, with 6 bases separating them. Germline V lookup: CDR1 SQVTM, CDR2 ANQGSEA. The CDR3 runs to 11 residues. The DNA of the CDR3 is TGCAGCGTTGAAGGGACAGATGGCTACACCTTC. Translated, it gives CSVEGTDGYTF.

This clone was found a few times. The CDR3 DNA sequence: TGCGCCAGCAGCCTCTTAGGGTCTCGGGGAGCAGATACGCAGTATTTT. Protein sequence: CASSLLGSRGADTQYF. V usage is TRBV5-1 and J usage is TRBJ2-3, with D possibly TRBD2 on 5 matching bases. This CDR3 is built from 16 residues. V dropped 4 bases and J dropped 4 bases, with 19 bases sitting between them. CDR1 is SGHRS, CDR2 YFSETQ, per germline.

V is TRBV4-2 and J is TRBJ2-1; 9 bases are shared with TRBD2. This CDR3 is 15 amino acids long. V lost 0 bases to trimming and J lost 9 bases; unmatched junction nucleotides: 6. CDR1 and CDR2 from the germline V gene are LGHNA and YNFKEQ. CDR3 protein: CASSQDAGGPFEQFF. Here the CDR3 DNA reads TGTGCCAGCAGCCAAGATGCGGGAGGGCCGTTTGAGCAGTTCTTC.

The chain is built from TRBV29-1 and TRBJ2-7; D is possibly TRBD2 (5 bases). The CDR3 has 13 amino acids. CDR1 is SQVTM, CDR2 ANQGSEA, per germline. V was clipped by 4 bases and J by 3 bases, with 13 bases between them. Here the CDR3 reads CSVGTSGDYEQYF. As DNA, the CDR3 is TGCAGCGTTGGGACCTCCGGGGACTACGAGCAGTACTTC.

The sample holds many counts of this clone. The V gene is TRBV28, the J gene TRBJ1-1; a possible D gene is TRBD1 (5 bases). Germline loops: CDR1 MDHEN, CDR2 SYDVKM. Trimming pared 2 bases from V and 4 bases from J, leaving 8 bases between. The CDR3 loop spans 13 amino acids. The CDR3 sequence: CASSLQGGTEAFF. The CDR3 DNA reads as TGTGCCAGCAGTTTACAGGGAGGCACTGAAGCTTTCTTT.

As to this clone: This clone may be a read error of a much larger clone one base away. Different DNA sequences within this sample yield the same CDR3. The chain employs TRBV19 and TRBJ2-5; 8 nucleotides match TRBD2. V lost 4 bases, J lost 5 bases, and 12 bases stayed unmatched. The CDR3 has 16 amino acids. Germline lookup yields CDR1 LNHDA and CDR2 SQIVND (reference sequence). CDR3 sequence reads: CASSRGTSGRGETQYF. The DNA for the CDR3 is TGTGCCAGTAGTAGGGGGACCAGCGGGAGAGGGGAGACCCAGTACTTC.

The chain links TRBV9 to TRBJ2-2; D is undetermined. The CDR3 spans 12 residues. The germline V gene has CDR1 SGDLS and CDR2 YYNGEE. Trimming removed 4 bases from V and 6 bases from J, with 7 bases in between. The CDR3 region is CASSTLAGELFF. As DNA, the CDR3 is TGTGCCAGCAGCACCCTAGCCGGGGAGCTGTTTTTT.

The V gene is TRBV7-9, the J gene TRBJ2-7, with TRBD2 matching over 10 bases. There are 16 residues in the CDR3. Germline lookup yields CDR1 SEHNR and CDR2 FQNEAQ (reference sequence). The V and J ends lost 4 bases and 4 bases, in that order; junction bases with no gene match: 10. The CDR3, as DNA: TGTGCCAGCAGCTCAGAAAGCGGGAGGGCCGTTTACGAGCAGTACTTC. Protein product: CASSSESGRAVYEQYF.

The gene calls are TRBV7-6 and TRBJ1-3; possible D gene TRBD1, 6 bases. The CDR3 is 16 residues long. V was pared by 5 bases and J by 0 bases, with 14 bases between. The V gene's germline CDR1 is SGHVS and CDR2 FNYEAQ. CDR3 region: CASSRGRQVSGNTIYF. The CDR3 bases are TGTGCCAGCAGCAGGGGTCGACAGGTCTCTGGAAACACCATATATTTT.

The chain has TRBV6-5 and TRBJ2-5, with 7 positions matching TRBD1. Germline assignment: CDR1 MNHEY and CDR2 SVGAGI. The CDR3 spans 14 residues. Germline trimming cut 6 bases from V and 7 bases from J; bases unmatched to any gene: 11. This CDR3 is CASRTLQGIPTQYF. CDR3 nucleotide sequence: TGTGCCAGCAGGACATTACAGGGGATACCGACCCAGTACTTC.

V is TRBV6-5 and J is TRBJ2-2; 8 positions agree with TRBD2. The CDR3 is 15 residues long. Germline CDR1 MNHEY, CDR2 SVGAGI. Losses at the gene ends were 2 bases for V and 1 base for J; bases not matched to a gene: 0. The CDR3 loop reads CASSYAGGNTGELFF. DNA of the CDR3: TGTGCCAGCAGTTACGCGGGAGGGAACACCGGGGAGCTGTTTTTT.

CDR3 nucleotide sequence: TGCGCCAGCAGCCACCCGGGACAGAATGAAAAACTGTTTTTT. Translation: CASSHPGQNEKLFF. The chain uses TRBV4-3 and TRBJ1-4; TRBD1 matches 7 bases. The germline gives CDR1 LGHNA, CDR2 YSLEER. The CDR3 has 14 residues. The J segment lost 5 bases and the V segment lost 3 bases, leaving 3 bases of the junction unmatched.

This clone was counted once. The chain carries TRBV29-1 and TRBJ2-1, with 10 bases that match TRBD1. CDR3 length: 12 residues. The junction had 4 bases not matched to a gene; V was cut back by 5 bases and J by 9 bases. Germline V gene sequence: CDR1 SQVTM, CDR2 ANQGSEA. The CDR3 DNA reads as TGCAGCGTTCGACAGGGGGCGGGTGAGCAGTTCTTC. Amino acids: CSVRQGAGEQFF.

The chain has TRBV7-9 and TRBJ2-1, with 9 bases identical to TRBD2. The junction had 17 bases not matched to a gene; V was cut back by 5 bases and J by 6 bases. The CDR3 consists of 18 residues. The germline CDR1 and CDR2 sequences are SEHNR and FQNEAQ (reference sequence). The CDR3 coding sequence is TGTGCCAGCAGCCGAAGGGGGATAGCGGGAGACTGGGCCAATGAGCAGTTCTTC. Protein product: CASSRRGIAGDWANEQFF.

The J gene is TRBJ2-7, the V gene TRBV25-1, with D possibly matching TRBD1 (6 bases). The V gene's germline CDR1 is MGHDK and CDR2 SYGVNS. V dropped 2 bases and J dropped 2 bases, with 10 bases sitting between them. The CDR3 is made up of 14 amino acids. The CDR3 DNA follows: TGTGCCAGCAGTGAAGTAGGGACACCCTACGAGCAGTACTTC. Amino acids: CASSEVGTPYEQYF.